This entry features one T cell receptor beta chain sequence. Its specificity is unknown. This sample was included in a study of identical twins. TCRdb reanalysed the 5' RACE reads using MiXCR and keeps one entry per CDR3 protein. The sample has nearly 900,000 distinct CDR3 sequences; approximately 13% are singletons. Looked up from germline, CDR1 is DFQATT and CDR2 is SNEGSKA (reference sequence). The CDR3 has 11 amino acids. Between the trimmed V and J ends, which lost 2 bases and 7 bases, there was a span of 7 bases. Whole-study findings and limits: Models underestimated TCR alpha sharing (out-of-frame) in monozygotic twins.

This sample was also put to use in a study of yellow fever vaccine responses in identical twins.

This sequence was found in a young woman in good health. Sequenced: PBMCs. The chain employs TRBV20-1 and TRBJ2-3; D gene uncertain. Here the CDR3 reads CSARSGYTQYF. In DNA form, the CDR3 reads TGCAGTGCTAGATCTGGGTATACGCAGTATTTT.